A selection of T cell receptor beta chains follows, all from one sample in a study of vaccination and CD4 T cells after COVID-19. Each CDR3 protein gets one entry after TCRdb re-called the PCR reads with MiXCR. The table records 27,000 or so distinct CDR3 sequences, about 52% of them present only once. Their specific antigens are unknown. The material sequenced was CD4+ T cells from blood, cultured in vitro. All receptors come from a human donor who had recovered from COVID-19. The CDR3 runs from the conserved cysteine through the conserved F or W. The D gene is left open where the match is weak. Not all rows give a size; the values are once, few, many and, for expanded clones, a class.

v_gene: TRBV7-2
j_gene: TRBJ1-2
abundance: few
d_gene: TRBD1
len: 15
CDR3nt: TGTGCCAGCAGCAAACCGGGACAGGGGGGATATGGCTACACCTTC
CDR3aa: CASSKPGQGGYGYTF

v_gene: TRBV15
j_gene: TRBJ2-7
abundance: NA
d_gene: TRBD2
len: 15
CDR3nt: TGTGCCACCAGCACCCTAGCGGGAGGGATCTACGAGCAGTACTTC
CDR3aa: CATSTLAGGIYEQYF

v_gene: TRBV5-6
j_gene: TRBJ2-7
abundance: few
d_gene: TRBD1
len: 15
CDR3nt: TGTGCCAGCAGCTTGTTGGGACAGGACCTCTACGAGCAGTACTTC
CDR3aa: CASSLLGQDLYEQYF

v_gene: TRBV20-1
j_gene: TRBJ2-7
abundance: few
d_gene: TRBD2
len: 13
CDR3nt: TGCAGTGCCCCTACTAGCGCAACCTACGAGCAGTACTTC
CDR3aa: CSAPTSATYEQYF

v_gene: TRBV7-2
j_gene: TRBJ1-5
abundance: few
d_gene: TRBD1
len: 19
CDR3nt: TGTGCCAGCAGCCCAGTGGGGGGGACAGCAGATGATAGCAATCAGCCCCAGCATTTT
CDR3aa: CASSPVGGTADDSNQPQHF

v_gene: TRBV20-1
j_gene: TRBJ2-7
abundance: NA
d_gene: NA
len: 14
CDR3nt: TGCAGTGCTGTTCAGGGGTCTAGCTCCTACGAGCAGTACTTC
CDR3aa: CSAVQGSSSYEQYF

v_gene: TRBV7-9
j_gene: TRBJ2-5
abundance: few
d_gene: TRBD1
len: 13
CDR3nt: TGTGCCAGCAGCTTAGGACAGGGGAAGACCCAGTACTTC
CDR3aa: CASSLGQGKTQYF

v_gene: TRBV6-1
j_gene: TRBJ1-1
abundance: NA
d_gene: NA
len: 14
CDR3nt: TGTGCCAGCAGTCTACAGGACAGAAACACTGAAGCTTTCTTT
CDR3aa: CASSLQDRNTEAFF

v_gene: TRBV6-1
j_gene: TRBJ1-2
abundance: few
d_gene: NA
len: 12
CDR3nt: TGTGCCAGCAGCAACGGACGGGGAAGCTACACCTTC
CDR3aa: CASSNGRGSYTF

v_gene: TRBV28
j_gene: TRBJ1-5
abundance: NA
d_gene: NA
len: 15
CDR3nt: TGTGCCAGCAGTTTCGGAGCCCAAGGCAATCAGCCCCAGCATTTT
CDR3aa: CASSFGAQGNQPQHF

v_gene: TRBV24-1
j_gene: TRBJ1-1
abundance: NA
d_gene: TRBD1
len: 15
CDR3nt: TGTGCCACCAGTGATTCAGGGGGTCTGGTCACTGAAGCTTTCTTT
CDR3aa: CATSDSGGLVTEAFF

v_gene: TRBV7-6
j_gene: TRBJ1-6
abundance: NA
d_gene: NA
len: 12
CDR3nt: TGTGCCAGCAGTACGGTGAATTCACCCCTCCACTTT
CDR3aa: CASSTVNSPLHF

v_gene: TRBV4-2
j_gene: TRBJ1-2
abundance: NA
d_gene: NA
len: 14
CDR3nt: TGTGCCAGCAGCCAGGACCTGCATACTTATGGCTACACCTTC
CDR3aa: CASSQDLHTYGYTF

v_gene: TRBV7-3
j_gene: TRBJ1-5
abundance: NA
d_gene: NA
len: 13
CDR3nt: TGTGCCAGCAGCGCAGGGGTCAATCAGCCCCAGCATTTT
CDR3aa: CASSAGVNQPQHF

v_gene: TRBV24-1
j_gene: TRBJ2-1
abundance: few
d_gene: NA
len: 15
CDR3nt: TGTGCCACCAGTGATGCGGGACAGCCTTACAATGAGCAGTTCTTC
CDR3aa: CATSDAGQPYNEQFF

v_gene: TRBV5-4
j_gene: TRBJ2-1
abundance: few
d_gene: NA
len: 15
CDR3nt: TGTGCCAGCAGCTTTGGAGGGGGTGGGGGCAATGAGCAGTTCTTC
CDR3aa: CASSFGGGGGNEQFF

v_gene: TRBV19
j_gene: TRBJ1-1
abundance: NA
d_gene: NA
len: 13
CDR3nt: TGTGCCAGTATTCTCGACGGGAACACTGAAGCTTTCTTT
CDR3aa: CASILDGNTEAFF

v_gene: TRBV7-9
j_gene: TRBJ2-7
abundance: NA
d_gene: NA
len: 13
CDR3nt: TGTGCCAGCAGCAAGGACTCGTCCTACGAGCAGTACTTC
CDR3aa: CASSKDSSYEQYF

v_gene: TRBV30
j_gene: TRBJ1-5
abundance: NA
d_gene: TRBD1
len: 16
CDR3nt: TGTGCCTGGAGTGGTTGGGGGACAGGGGGGGATCAGCCCCAGCATTTT
CDR3aa: CAWSGWGTGGDQPQHF